These T cell receptor beta chains were read from a single sample in a study of CD8 T cells in Susac syndrome. TCRdb used MiXCR to reprocess the immunoSEQ multiplex PCR reads, holding one entry per CDR3 protein. The table has approximately 230,000 distinct CDR3 sequences, 90% to 95% seen once; the top ten hold approximately 0.07%. The sequencing sample was made of CD4+ T cells from PBMCs. These receptors were obtained from a human donor with multiple sclerosis. CDR3s include the opening cysteine and the closing phenylalanine or tryptophan. D genes are given only for firm matches. Clone size, where shown, is once, few, many, or a class for clones that have expanded.

V gene: TRBV5-1; clone size: .; J gene: TRBJ1-4; D gene: TRBD1; CDR3 DNA: TGCGCCAGCAGCCCAGGGACAGGGGGCCGTGCAACTAATGAAAAACTGTTTTTT; CDR3 protein: CASSPGTGGRATNEKLFF
V gene: TRBV28; clone size: .; J gene: TRBJ2-5; D gene: TRBD1; CDR3 DNA: TGTGCCAGCAGTTTCGGGGACAGGGGTCAAGAGACCCAGTACTTC; CDR3 protein: CASSFGDRGQETQYF
V gene: TRBV30; clone size: .; J gene: TRBJ2-3; D gene: .; CDR3 DNA: TGTGCCTGGGATGGGACGGGCAGAGATACGCAGTATTTT; CDR3 protein: CAWDGTGRDTQYF
V gene: TRBV19; clone size: .; J gene: TRBJ1-1; D gene: .; CDR3 DNA: TGTGCCAGTAGTATCCCGGGGGCCGACACTGAAGCTTTCTTT; CDR3 protein: CASSIPGADTEAFF
V gene: TRBV7-6; clone size: .; J gene: TRBJ2-7; D gene: .; CDR3 DNA: TGTGCCAGCAGCTTAGAGGACGAGCAGTACTTC; CDR3 protein: CASSLEDEQYF
V gene: TRBV6-1; clone size: once; J gene: TRBJ1-3; D gene: .; CDR3 DNA: TGTGCCAGCAGCGTCGGAGGAGCGGAAAACACCATATATTTT; CDR3 protein: CASSVGGAENTIYF
V gene: TRBV9; clone size: .; J gene: TRBJ1-1; D gene: TRBD1; CDR3 DNA: TGTGCCAGCAGCGCTCAAGGACAGGGAGTGACTGAAGCTTTCTTT; CDR3 protein: CASSAQGQGVTEAFF
V gene: TRBV5-4; clone size: .; J gene: TRBJ1-1; D gene: TRBD1; CDR3 DNA: TGTGCCAGCAGCTTGGGGCAGGGGGCTTACACTGAAGCTTTCTTT; CDR3 protein: CASSLGQGAYTEAFF
V gene: TRBV9; clone size: once; J gene: TRBJ2-2; D gene: .; CDR3 DNA: TGTGCCAGCAGCGTAGGGGTGGTAGCCGGGGAGCTGTTTTTT; CDR3 protein: CASSVGVVAGELFF
V gene: TRBV20-1; clone size: .; J gene: TRBJ2-4; D gene: .; CDR3 DNA: TGCAGTGCTAGAGGTCAGCAGGCCGAAGCCAAAAACATTCAGTACTTC; CDR3 protein: CSARGQQAEAKNIQYF
V gene: TRBV15; clone size: .; J gene: TRBJ2-6; D gene: .; CDR3 DNA: TGTGCCACCAGCAGCTACACAATCGGGTCGGGGGCCAACGTCCTGACTTTC; CDR3 protein: CATSSYTIGSGANVLTF
V gene: TRBV18; clone size: .; J gene: TRBJ1-6; D gene: .; CDR3 DNA: TGTGCCAGCTCACCAAGCGGGGGGGTTGGTAATTCACCCCTCCACTTT; CDR3 protein: CASSPSGGVGNSPLHF
V gene: TRBV12-3/TRBV12-4; clone size: .; J gene: TRBJ2-7; D gene: TRBD2; CDR3 DNA: TGTGCCAGCAGTACTAGCGGTCGGGGCTACGAGCAGTACTTC; CDR3 protein: CASSTSGRGYEQYF
V gene: TRBV12-3/TRBV12-4; clone size: .; J gene: TRBJ2-2; D gene: TRBD1; CDR3 DNA: TGTGCCAGCAGTTCGGGGACAGGGGGGTACACCGGGGAGCTGTTTTTT; CDR3 protein: CASSSGTGGYTGELFF
V gene: TRBV7-2; clone size: .; J gene: TRBJ2-3; D gene: .; CDR3 DNA: TGTGCCAGCAGCTTGTCATTTAGCACAGATACGCAGTATTTT; CDR3 protein: CASSLSFSTDTQYF
V gene: TRBV9; clone size: .; J gene: TRBJ2-2; D gene: .; CDR3 DNA: TGTGCCAGCAGCGTAGACCAGGGGCGACTTCGGAACACCGGGGAGCTGTTTTTT; CDR3 protein: CASSVDQGRLRNTGELFF
V gene: TRBV29-1; clone size: .; J gene: TRBJ2-2; D gene: .; CDR3 DNA: TGCAGCGTCTCATCTTGGGGGAAAGAGGTGTCCGGGGAGCTGTTTTTT; CDR3 protein: CSVSSWGKEVSGELFF
V gene: TRBV19; clone size: once; J gene: TRBJ2-6; D gene: .; CDR3 DNA: TGTGCCAGTAGTATACTGTTAGGGCCTGGGGCCAACGTCCTGACTTTC; CDR3 protein: CASSILLGPGANVLTF
V gene: TRBV3-1; clone size: .; J gene: TRBJ2-4; D gene: .; CDR3 DNA: TGTGCCAGCAGCCAACAGGGGTTCGTGACCAAAAACATTCAGTACTTC; CDR3 protein: CASSQQGFVTKNIQYF
V gene: TRBV7-7; clone size: few; J gene: TRBJ2-5; D gene: TRBD1; CDR3 DNA: TGTGCTAGCAGCCTGACAGGGGTAGAGACCCAGTACTTC; CDR3 protein: CASSLTGVETQYF
V gene: TRBV4-1; clone size: .; J gene: TRBJ2-3; D gene: TRBD2; CDR3 DNA: TGCGCCAGCAGCCAAGTGGAACTAGCGGTCACAGATACGCAGTATTTT; CDR3 protein: CASSQVELAVTDTQYF
V gene: TRBV11-2; clone size: .; J gene: TRBJ2-7; D gene: TRBD2; CDR3 DNA: TGTGCCAGCAGCCCAGGACTAGCGGGGAGCTACGAGCAGTACTTC; CDR3 protein: CASSPGLAGSYEQYF
V gene: TRBV7-9; clone size: .; J gene: TRBJ2-7; D gene: TRBD1; CDR3 DNA: TGTGCCAGCGAAATGCGACAGGGGGCGTACGAGCAGTACTTC; CDR3 protein: CASEMRQGAYEQYF
V gene: TRBV10-1; clone size: .; J gene: TRBJ2-2; D gene: .; CDR3 DNA: TGCGCCAGCAGCCGAAGAGTGGCCGGGGAGCTGTTTTTT; CDR3 protein: CASSRRVAGELFF
V gene: TRBV6-4; clone size: .; J gene: TRBJ2-1; D gene: .; CDR3 DNA: TGTGCCAGCAGTGAAGGGAGTGGCAGATCGGAGCAGTTCTTC; CDR3 protein: CASSEGSGRSEQFF
V gene: TRBV7-3; clone size: .; J gene: TRBJ1-5; D gene: .; CDR3 DNA: TGTGCCAGCAGCTTTAACGCGGGTCAGCCCCAGCATTTT; CDR3 protein: CASSFNAGQPQHF
V gene: TRBV29-1; clone size: .; J gene: TRBJ2-5; D gene: TRBD1; CDR3 DNA: TGCAGCGTTGCTGTGACAGGGGGTAGGGAGACCCAGTACTTC; CDR3 protein: CSVAVTGGRETQYF
V gene: TRBV5-1; clone size: once; J gene: TRBJ1-1; D gene: TRBD1; CDR3 DNA: TGCGCCAGCAGCGCCCGACAGGGGGCGGGCACTGAAGCTTTCTTT; CDR3 protein: CASSARQGAGTEAFF
V gene: TRBV25-1; clone size: once; J gene: TRBJ2-1; D gene: .; CDR3 DNA: TGTGCCAGCAGTGACTGGGGGCGAGGGTTTACCTACAATGAGCAGTTCTTC; CDR3 protein: CASSDWGRGFTYNEQFF
V gene: TRBV7-2; clone size: once; J gene: TRBJ2-4; D gene: .; CDR3 DNA: TGTGCCAGCAGCTTATTTTCTCGGACACTGGGTCGGGGCATTCAGTACTTC; CDR3 protein: CASSLFSRTLGRGIQYF